A selection of T cell receptor beta chains follows, all from one sample in a study of blood T cells in healthy people across ages. From the 5' RACE reads, TCRdb called clonotypes with MiXCR, one entry per CDR3 protein. Of about 780,000 distinct CDR3 sequences detected, under 30% appear once; the ten largest clones hold approximately 2.9%. This sample was shared with a second study, whose subject was T cells of mothers and their children.

The sequencing input was blood. The receptors were gathered from a boy between 10 and 17 years old in good health. The CDR3 runs from the conserved cysteine through the conserved F or W. D genes are given only for firm matches. Some rows mark clone size as missing; the rest say once, few, many or name a class of expanded clone.

TRBJ2-2 - - TRBV10-1 TGCGCCAGCAGTGAGTCCGGGAACACCGGGGAGCTGTTCTTT CASSESGNTGELFF
TRBJ1-2 - - TRBV28 TGTGCCAGCAGCCCCAGAACAACAGGGACCTATGGCTACACCTTC CASSPRTTGTYGYTF
TRBJ2-5 - few TRBV29-1 TGCAGCGTTGAATCCCGGACGGGAGAGACCCAGTACTTC CSVESRTGETQYF
TRBJ1-4 - few TRBV7-9 TGTGCCAGCAGCTTCGGGTCTCCAACTAATGAAAAACTGTTTTTT CASSFGSPTNEKLFF
TRBJ1-4 TRBD1 - TRBV6-6 TGTGCCAGCAGACAGACAGGGGAGTGGGAAAAACTGTTTTTT CASRQTGEWEKLFF
TRBJ2-2 - few TRBV28 TGTGCCAGCAGTGCCCTCCCGCTCCTGACAGGGAGGCGTGCCACCGGGGAGCTGTTTTTT CASSALPLLTGRRATGELFF
TRBJ2-5 - few TRBV7-8 TGTGCCATAATCCAAGGGGGTCGAGAGACCCAGTACTTC CAIIQGGRETQYF
TRBJ1-1 - - TRBV10-2 TGCGCCAGCAGTGAGTTCTTGCTGGGGGGATTGAACACTGAAGCTTTCTTT CASSEFLLGGLNTEAFF
TRBJ2-5 - - TRBV4-1 TGCGCCAGCAGCCAAGATCTACAGGGAGGCGAGACCCAGTACTTC CASSQDLQGGETQYF
TRBJ2-1 TRBD1 - TRBV6-1 TGTGCCAGCATCTTAGACAGGGTCCCCTACAATGAGCAGTTCTTC CASILDRVPYNEQFF
TRBJ2-3 TRBD2 - TRBV9 TGTGCCAGCAGCGGTAGCGGGGGGCGGGGCACAGATACGCAGTATTTT CASSGSGGRGTDTQYF
TRBJ2-5 - - TRBV7-2 TGTGCCAGCAGCTCCGGCGGGGGCTGGGAGACCCAGTACTTC CASSSGGGWETQYF